The 25 T cell receptor beta chains listed next were all sequenced from one sample in a study of T cell responses to AZD1222 COVID-19 vaccine. Assay used: immunoSEQ multiplex PCR; TCRdb lists only in-frame clones, some missing. The table records about 130,000 clones, 70% to 90% of them present only once. Sequencing used peripheral blood, obtained on day 0 of AZD1222 vaccination. Receptor source: an adult in good health.

The J gene is TRBJ2-7, the V gene TRBV5-4; D not resolved. Germline V lookup: CDR1 SGHNT, CDR2 YYREEE (reference sequence). The germline V and J ends were trimmed by 0 bases and 4 bases, with 14 bases remaining between them. This CDR3 has 15 residues. The CDR3 loop reads CASSLVGAGVYEQYF. For the CDR3, the DNA is TGTGCCAGCAGCTTGGTTGGAGCAGGTGTGTACGAGCAGTACTTC.

The chain links TRBV6-5 to TRBJ1-4; a possible D gene is TRBD1 (6 bases). The germline CDR1 and CDR2 sequences are MNHEY and SVGAGI. The ends were cut back, 0 bases at V and 8 bases at J, with 13 bases in the middle. This CDR3 is built from 15 residues. CDR3 in amino acids: CASSYSRGAGEKLFF. The CDR3 region has the DNA TGTGCCAGCAGTTACTCGAGGGGGGCAGGGGAAAAACTGTTTTTT.

The chain employs TRBV10-3 and TRBJ1-2; D is unclear. Germline V gives CDR1 ENHRY, CDR2 SYGVKD. Deletions cut 7 bases from V and 3 bases from J, with 21 bases between. The CDR3 totals 16 residues. This CDR3 reads CAIKSGFRNSDYGYTF. The CDR3 DNA sequence: TGTGCCATCAAGTCGGGGTTTAGAAACTCGGACTATGGCTACACCTTC.

The rearrangement joins TRBV2 to TRBJ2-1; D is perhaps TRBD2 (5 bases). The germline V gene has CDR1 SNHLY and CDR2 FYNNEI. Trimming took off 8 bases at V and 0 bases at J, with 11 bases between the two ends. The CDR3 has 14 residues. The CDR3 here is CASSSGSSYNEQFF. CDR3 DNA: TGTGCCAGCTCCAGCGGTTCCTCCTACAATGAGCAGTTCTTC.

CDR3 DNA: TGTGCCATCAGTGCGGGGCAGATGAACACCATATATTTT. Its protein is CAISAGQMNTIYF. The V and J genes are TRBV10-3 and TRBJ1-3; D is possibly TRBD1 (5 bases). V lost 4 bases to trimming and J lost 7 bases, with 11 bases between them. Germline values: CDR1 ENHRY, CDR2 SYGVKD. The length of the CDR3 is 13 residues.

This sequence joins TRBV9 and TRBJ2-3; weak D call: TRBD1 (5 bases). CDR3 length: 14 amino acids. Germline CDR1 and CDR2: SGDLS and YYNGEE. Trimming stripped 0 bases from V and 3 bases from J, with 8 bases between. CDR3 loop: CASSVVQGTDTQYF. CDR3 DNA: TGTGCCAGCAGCGTAGTTCAGGGAACAGATACGCAGTATTTT.

The CDR3 reads CASSLGTVHNSPLHF. The CDR3 DNA sequence: TGCGCCAGCAGCTTGGGGACAGTCCATAATTCACCCCTCCACTTT. The chain carries TRBV5-1 and TRBJ1-6; TRBD1 might be the D (6 bases). Germline V gives CDR1 SGHRS, CDR2 YFSETQ. V lost 0 bases to trimming and J lost 5 bases, with 9 bases between them. The CDR3 loop spans 15 amino acids.

The rearrangement joins TRBV3-1 (or the pseudogene TRBV3-2) to TRBJ2-3; a weak D match, TRBD2 (5 bases). This CDR3 is 13 amino acids long. The V gene's germline CDR1 is LGHDT and CDR2 YNNKEL (reference sequence). V was clipped by 2 bases and J by 3 bases, with 6 bases between them. The CDR3 here is CASSQRGTDTQYF. The CDR3 bases are TGTGCCAGCAGCCAACGCGGGACAGATACGCAGTATTTT.

V gene TRBV7-9 combines with J gene TRBJ1-5, with 8 bases identical to TRBD1. Germline-derived CDR1 and CDR2 are SEHNR and FQNEAQ (reference sequence). This CDR3 has 19 amino acids. V was pared by 6 bases and J by 8 bases, with 24 bases of the junction left unmatched. CDR3 region: CASSPADRGKQKGKEPQHF. DNA for the CDR3: TGTGCCAGCAGTCCGGCAGACAGGGGAAAACAAAAGGGAAAAGAGCCCCAGCATTTT.

The rearrangement links TRBV28 to TRBJ2-7; maybe TRBD2 (6 bases). This CDR3 is 17 amino acids long. The V and J ends lost 7 bases and 4 bases respectively, with 26 bases between them. The germline V gene encodes CDR1 MDHEN and CDR2 SYDVKM. The CDR3 here is CASKPRGAGRRAYEQYF. DNA for the CDR3: TGTGCCAGCAAACCGCGGGGAGCCGGTCGGAGGGCATACGAGCAGTACTTC.

V is TRBV6-2 or TRBV6-3 and J is TRBJ1-2; D not resolved. CDR3 size: 12 residues. In germline, CDR1 is MNHEY, CDR2 SVGEGT. Trimming shortened V by 0 bases and J by 3 bases, and 2 bases separated the two germline ends. CDR3: CASSYSHYGYTF. The CDR3 bases are TGTGCCAGCAGTTACTCCCACTATGGCTACACCTTC.

The chain links TRBV10-3 to TRBJ1-1; 9 positions match TRBD1. The junction had 11 bases not matched to a gene; V was cut back by 6 bases and J by 3 bases. Looked up from germline, CDR1 is ENHRY and CDR2 is SYGVKD. The CDR3 runs to 16 residues. The CDR3 loop is CAISPDRGKRDTEAFF. DNA of the CDR3: TGTGCCATCAGCCCGGACAGGGGAAAAAGGGACACTGAAGCTTTCTTT.

The chain recombines TRBV15 with TRBJ1-1, with a tentative D call TRBD1 (5 bases). This CDR3 spans 14 amino acids. V was cut by 5 bases and J by 4 bases, with 14 bases left in between. Germline lookup yields CDR1 LNHNV and CDR2 YYDKDF (reference sequence). CDR3 nucleotides: TGTGCCACCAGCCAAAGCGGGGGGGGCACTGAAGCTTTCTTT. Its protein product is CATSQSGGGTEAFF.

The CDR3 sequence is CASSSGQASTDTQYF. In DNA, the CDR3 is TGTGCCAGCAGCTCCGGACAGGCTAGCACAGATACGCAGTATTTT. This chain connects TRBV5-6 to TRBJ2-3; 7 nucleotides align to TRBD1. Germline V gives CDR1 SGHDT, CDR2 YYEEEE. The CDR3 extends over 15 amino acids. Losses at the gene ends were 3 bases for V and 0 bases for J; bases not matched to a gene: 4.

J is TRBJ2-5 and V is TRBV19, with 8 nucleotides matching TRBD1. CDR3 size: 13 residues. V shed 7 bases and J 3 bases; nucleotides not matched to a gene: 4. Germline CDR1 and CDR2: LNHDA and SQIVND (reference sequence). The CDR3 coding sequence is TGTGCCAGTACCCCGACAGGGGAAGAGACCCAGTACTTC. This encodes CASTPTGEETQYF.

The CDR3 DNA follows: TGTGCCAGCAGGTCCGACAGGGATAGAAGCTCCTACAATGAGCAGTTCTTC. It codes for CASRSDRDRSSYNEQFF. V and J are TRBV11-2 and TRBJ2-1, with 7 bases that match TRBD1. V gave up 6 bases and J gave up 0 bases; unmatched junction bases: 11. The germline CDR1 and CDR2 sequences are SGHAT and FQNNGV. The CDR3 contains 17 residues.

This clone has a handful of counts. DNA of the CDR3: TGTGCCAGCTCTTCCCCGGGGACAGGGACAGATACGCAGTATTTT. As protein: CASSSPGTGTDTQYF. V gene TRBV2 combines with J gene TRBJ2-3; 9 nucleotides match TRBD1. With 8 bases clipped from V and 3 bases from J, the junction kept 9 bases outside the gene matches. The germline gives CDR1 SNHLY, CDR2 FYNNEI. The CDR3 has 15 amino acids.

Here the CDR3 DNA reads TGTGCCAGCAGTGAAGCGTGGCGCGTAGGGACAGATACGCAGTATTTT. This translates into CASSEAWRVGTDTQYF. V usage is TRBV6-1 and J usage is TRBJ2-3, with D uncertain. The V gene's germline CDR1 is MNHNS and CDR2 SASEGT. This CDR3 comprises 16 residues. The V and J ends lost 0 bases and 3 bases respectively, with 13 bases between them.

This rearrangement joins TRBV7-6 to TRBJ1-1; D is possibly TRBD1 (6 bases). Looked up from germline, CDR1 is SGHVS and CDR2 is FNYEAQ. There are 12 residues in the CDR3. V was cut by 3 bases and J by 11 bases, with 13 bases left in between. CDR3 DNA sequence: TGTGCCAGCAGCTTGATAGGGGGTCGGGCTTTCTTT. Its translation is CASSLIGGRAFF.

V is TRBV19 and J is TRBJ2-1; D ambiguous. This CDR3 region has 12 residues. Trimming removed 2 bases at V and 8 bases at J, with 7 bases between. CDR1 and CDR2 from the germline V gene are LNHDA and SQIVND (reference sequence). In DNA, the CDR3 is TGTGCCAGTAGTATAAGCCGCTATGAGCAGTTCTTC. Amino acids: CASSISRYEQFF.

This sequence joins TRBV7-9 and TRBJ2-4; the match to TRBD1 covers 8 bases. The CDR3 runs 14 residues. CDR1 is SEHNR, CDR2 FQNEAQ, per germline (reference sequence). Trimming cost V 2 bases and J 5 bases; bases outside gene matches: 2. CDR3 sequence reads: CASSLPGQENIQYF. DNA for the CDR3: TGTGCCAGCAGCTTACCGGGACAGGAAAACATTCAGTACTTC. The full variable domain, completed using reference TRBV7-9 and TRBJ2-4, is DTGVSQNPRHKITKRGQNVTFRCDPISEHNRLYWYRQTLGQGPEFLTYFQNEAQLEKSRLLSDRFSAERPKGSFSTLEIQRTEQGDSAMYLCASSLPGQENIQYFGAGTRLSVL.

This clone was counted only a few times. J is TRBJ1-5 and V is TRBV7-2; a weak D match, TRBD1 (6 bases). The V end lost 5 bases, the J end lost 4 bases, and 15 bases lay between the germline ends. Looked up from germline, CDR1 is SGHTA and CDR2 is FQGNSA. The length of the CDR3 is 15 residues. CDR3 nucleotides: TGTGCCAGCAGCGCGCAACAGGGTTGGAATCAGCCCCAGCATTTT. Translation gives CASSAQQGWNQPQHF.

J is TRBJ1-2 and V is TRBV10-3; 7 nucleotides align to TRBD1. V shed 2 bases, J shed 6 bases, and the junction held 6 bases outside the gene matches. CDR3 length: 14 amino acids. CDR1 and CDR2 from the germline V gene are ENHRY and SYGVKD. The CDR3 DNA follows: TGTGCCATCAGTGAGCAGGGGGTTAGTGATGGCTACACCTTC. It encodes CAISEQGVSDGYTF.

The rearrangement joins TRBV30 to TRBJ1-6; 10 bases agree with TRBD1. The CDR3 spans 13 residues. From germline, CDR1 is GTSNPN and CDR2 SVGIG (reference sequence). The trim removed 5 bases at V and 5 bases at J, leaving 0 bases unmatched. The CDR3 here is CAWGQGDNSPLHF. The CDR3 DNA follows: TGTGCCTGGGGACAGGGGGATAATTCACCCCTCCACTTT.

The rearrangement links TRBV5-4 to TRBJ1-1; D gene uncertain. Trimming left V 4 bases short and J 1 base short, with 14 bases between. The CDR3 loop spans 15 amino acids. Per the germline V gene, CDR1 is SGHNT and CDR2 is YYREEE (reference sequence). CDR3 residues: CASSRASEGNTEAFF. Here the CDR3 DNA reads TGTGCCAGCAGCAGGGCTTCGGAGGGGAACACTGAAGCTTTCTTT. Full variable domain (rest looked up from reference TRBV5-4 and TRBJ1-1): ETGVTQSPTHLIKTRGQQVTLRCSSQSGHNTVSWYQQALGQGPQFIFQYYREEENGRGNFPPRFSGLQFPNYSSELNVNALELDDSALYLCASSRASEGNTEAFFGQGTRLTVV.